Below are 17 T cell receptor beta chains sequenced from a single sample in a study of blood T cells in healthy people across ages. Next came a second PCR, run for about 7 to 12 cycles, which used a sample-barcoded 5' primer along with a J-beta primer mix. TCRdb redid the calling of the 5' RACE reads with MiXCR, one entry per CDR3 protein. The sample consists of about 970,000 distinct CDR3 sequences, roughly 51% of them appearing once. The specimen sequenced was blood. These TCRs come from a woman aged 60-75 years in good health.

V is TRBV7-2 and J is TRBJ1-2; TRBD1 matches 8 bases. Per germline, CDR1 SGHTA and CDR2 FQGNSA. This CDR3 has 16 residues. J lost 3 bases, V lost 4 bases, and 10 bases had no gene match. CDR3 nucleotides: TGTGCCAGCAGCTCATACTCGGGACAGGTCTACTATGGCTACACCTTC. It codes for CASSSYSGQVYYGYTF.

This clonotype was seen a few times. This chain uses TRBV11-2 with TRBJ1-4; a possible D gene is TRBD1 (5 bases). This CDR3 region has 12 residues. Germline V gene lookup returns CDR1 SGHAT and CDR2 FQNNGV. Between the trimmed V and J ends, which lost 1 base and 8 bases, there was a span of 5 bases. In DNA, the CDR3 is TGTGCCAGCAGCTTAGGGACAGAAAAACTGTTTTTT. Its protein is CASSLGTEKLFF.

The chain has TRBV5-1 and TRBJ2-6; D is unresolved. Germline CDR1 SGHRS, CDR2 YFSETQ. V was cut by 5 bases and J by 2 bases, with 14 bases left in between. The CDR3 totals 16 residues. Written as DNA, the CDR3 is TGCGCCAGCAGTTCCGGTTGGGGAACTGGGGCCAACGTCCTGACTTTC. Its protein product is CASSSGWGTGANVLTF.

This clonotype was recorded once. CDR3 nucleotide sequence: TGCAGTGCTAGACCCCACCGGGACAGGGGGCTGGACGAGCAGTACTTC. Protein: CSARPHRDRGLDEQYF. The chain employs TRBV20-1 and TRBJ2-1; 12 nucleotides match TRBD1. TRBJ2-7 explains the end of the DNA better; the J call may be wrong. The CDR3 runs to 16 residues. From germline, CDR1 is DFQATT and CDR2 SNEGSKA (reference sequence).

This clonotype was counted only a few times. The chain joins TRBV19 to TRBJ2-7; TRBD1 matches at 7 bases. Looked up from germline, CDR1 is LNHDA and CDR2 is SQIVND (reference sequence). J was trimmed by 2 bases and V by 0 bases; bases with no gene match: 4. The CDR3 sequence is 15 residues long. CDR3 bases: TGTGCCAGTAGTATAGATGGACAGGCTACCTACGAGCAGTACTTC. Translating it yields CASSIDGQATYEQYF.

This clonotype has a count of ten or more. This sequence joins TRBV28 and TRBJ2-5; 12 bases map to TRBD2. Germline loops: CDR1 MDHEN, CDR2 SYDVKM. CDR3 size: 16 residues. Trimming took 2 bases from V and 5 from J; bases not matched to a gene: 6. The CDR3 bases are TGTGCCAGCAGTTTACCACGGACTAGCGGGATGGAGACCCAGTACTTC. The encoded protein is CASSLPRTSGMETQYF.

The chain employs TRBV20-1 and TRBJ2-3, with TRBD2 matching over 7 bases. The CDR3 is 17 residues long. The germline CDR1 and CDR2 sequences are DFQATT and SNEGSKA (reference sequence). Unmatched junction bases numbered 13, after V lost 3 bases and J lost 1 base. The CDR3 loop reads CSARTGGTLARTDTQYF. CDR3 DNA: TGCAGTGCTAGGACGGGAGGAACACTAGCTCGCACAGATACGCAGTATTTT.

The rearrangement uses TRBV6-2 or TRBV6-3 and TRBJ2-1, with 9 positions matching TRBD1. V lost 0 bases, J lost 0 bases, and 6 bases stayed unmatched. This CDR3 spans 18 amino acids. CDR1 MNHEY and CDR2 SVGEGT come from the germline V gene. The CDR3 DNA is TGTGCCAGCAGTTACTCGACCCAGGGACAGGGCTCCTACAATGAGCAGTTCTTC. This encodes CASSYSTQGQGSYNEQFF.

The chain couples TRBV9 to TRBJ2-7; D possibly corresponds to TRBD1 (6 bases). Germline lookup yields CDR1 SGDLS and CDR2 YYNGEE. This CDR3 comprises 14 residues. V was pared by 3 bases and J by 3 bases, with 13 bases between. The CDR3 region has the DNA TGTGCCAGCAGCGCACCCACAGGGAACTACGAGCAGTACTTC. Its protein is CASSAPTGNYEQYF.

CDR3 protein: CAISEVGEGKPYEQYF. The CDR3 coding sequence is TGTGCCATCAGTGAAGTAGGAGAAGGGAAACCCTACGAGCAGTACTTC. The rearrangement links TRBV10-3 to TRBJ2-7; D gene unclear. Trimming left V 3 bases short and J 2 bases short, with 17 bases between. CDR1 and CDR2 from the germline V gene are ENHRY and SYGVKD. This CDR3 contains 16 residues.

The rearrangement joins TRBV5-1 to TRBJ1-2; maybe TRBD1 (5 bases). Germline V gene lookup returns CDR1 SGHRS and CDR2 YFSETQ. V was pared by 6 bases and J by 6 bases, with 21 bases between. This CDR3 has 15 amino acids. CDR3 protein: CASTFTPGELHGYTF. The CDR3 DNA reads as TGCGCCAGCACATTCACCCCGGGGGAGTTACATGGCTACACCTTC.

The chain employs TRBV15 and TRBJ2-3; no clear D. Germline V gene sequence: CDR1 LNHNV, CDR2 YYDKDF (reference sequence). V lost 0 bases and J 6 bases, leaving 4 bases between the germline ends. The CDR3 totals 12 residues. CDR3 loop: CATSRDKDTQYF. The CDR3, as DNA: TGTGCCACCAGCAGAGATAAGGATACGCAGTATTTT.

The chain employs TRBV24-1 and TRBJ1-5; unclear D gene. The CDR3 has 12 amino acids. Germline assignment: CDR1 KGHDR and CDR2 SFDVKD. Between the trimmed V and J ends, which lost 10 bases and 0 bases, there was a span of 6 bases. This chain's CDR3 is CATSDSNQPQHF. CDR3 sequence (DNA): TGTGCCACATCGGATAGCAATCAGCCCCAGCATTTT.

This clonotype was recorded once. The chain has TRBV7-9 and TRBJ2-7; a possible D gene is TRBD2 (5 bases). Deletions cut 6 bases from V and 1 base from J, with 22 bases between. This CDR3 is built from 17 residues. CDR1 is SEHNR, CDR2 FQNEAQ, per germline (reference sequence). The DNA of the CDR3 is TGTGCCAGCAGACCCCCACCCGGACTCAGCGGTTCCTACGAGCAGTACTTC. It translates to CASRPPPGLSGSYEQYF.

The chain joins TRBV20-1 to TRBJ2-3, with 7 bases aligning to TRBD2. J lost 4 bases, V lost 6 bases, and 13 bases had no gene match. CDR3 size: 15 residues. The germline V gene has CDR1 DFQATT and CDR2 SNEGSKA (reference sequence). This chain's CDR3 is CSAPKGAGDADTQYF. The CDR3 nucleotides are TGCAGTGCCCCGAAAGGGGCGGGAGATGCAGATACGCAGTATTTT.

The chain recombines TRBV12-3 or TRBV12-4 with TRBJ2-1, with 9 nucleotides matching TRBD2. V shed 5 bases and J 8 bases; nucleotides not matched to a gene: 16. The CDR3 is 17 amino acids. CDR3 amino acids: CASSHTSTGTSRDEQFF. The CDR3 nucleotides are TGTGCCAGCAGTCACACCTCAACCGGGACTAGCCGAGATGAGCAGTTCTTC.

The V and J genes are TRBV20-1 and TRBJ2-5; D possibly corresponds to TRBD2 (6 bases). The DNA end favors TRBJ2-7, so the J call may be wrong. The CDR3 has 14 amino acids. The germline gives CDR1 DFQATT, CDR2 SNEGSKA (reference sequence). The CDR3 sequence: CSARIRGWRDEQYF. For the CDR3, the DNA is TGCAGTGCTAGAATTCGGGGGTGGCGGGACGAGCAGTACTTC.